This T cell receptor beta chain was observed in a study of cytomegalovirus exposure and HLA in healthy donors. With 60 Vbeta and 13 Jbeta primers, the PCR was carried out. Generated by immunoSEQ multiplex PCR, the TCRdb table keeps only in-frame clones and is missing some. The sample has about 130,000 clones; approximately 72% are singletons. This clone was recorded once. The germline CDR1 and CDR2 sequences are SGHNT and YYREEE (reference sequence). The length of the CDR3 is 16 residues. V dropped 3 bases and J dropped 0; count of bases not matched to a gene: 9. The TCR sequence derives from a human donor in good health. This chain uses TRBV5-4 with TRBJ2-7, with 7 nucleotides matching TRBD1. Sample: PBMCs. In DNA form, the CDR3 reads TGTGCCAGCAGCTCGACTCAGAGGACAGGCTCCTACGAGCAGTACTTC. It codes for CASSSTQRTGSYEQYF.